The entry below gives a single T cell receptor (beta chain) sequence along with its context. Its specificity is unknown. V lost 4 bases, J lost 0 bases, and 18 bases lay in between. Germline CDR1 is MNHNS and CDR2 is SASEGT. The CDR3 totals 17 residues. Profiling relied on immunoSEQ multiplex PCR, and the TCRdb table lists in-frame clones only, not all of them. The repertoire consists of 96,000 or so clones, with 85% to 95% occurring once and the leading ten covering around 2%. The data originate from a study of PD-1 blockade in classical Hodgkin lymphoma. Study-wide findings and caveats: CD4+ TCR diversity, unlike CD8+, rose significantly by C4D1.

Time point: cycle 4 day 1 (C4D1), after less than 7 weeks of nivolumab. After autologous stem cell transplantation all patients relapsed, and prior brentuximab vedotin exposure differed between cohorts. The sample was peripheral blood mononuclear cells (PBMCs), taken before the fourth cycle of nivolumab. The V call is TRBV6-1, the J call TRBJ1-1, with D possibly being TRBD1 (6 bases). This clonotype originated in a human donor with classical Hodgkin lymphoma. The CDR3 spells CASSAHRQGRLNTEAFF. CDR3 nucleotide sequence: TGTGCCAGCAGTGCCCACCGTCAGGGGCGACTGAACACTGAAGCTTTCTTT.